This TCR beta chain stems from a study of blood T cell repertoires in COVID-19. About the study: Donors in the United States, Italy and Spain gave samples during acute or convalescent COVID-19. PBMCs, B-cell-depleted T cells, or T cells provided the cDNA or gDNA that made up the material.

In the authors' methods: It was from reference gene primer amplification that nucleated cell counts were estimated. Using immunoSEQ multiplex PCR, the repertoire was profiled, and TCRdb retains in-frame clones only, with some absent. V, J and clone size are taken as reported in that table, and D and trimming were inferred from the DNA itself. The sample shows 240,000 or so clones, about 83% of them seen only once. The germline CDR1 and CDR2 sequences are MNHEY and SMNVEV (reference sequence). There are 17 residues in the CDR3. V was shortened by 5 bases and J by 1 base, with 20 bases between the two germline ends.

The genes are TRBV27 and TRBJ1-1; tentatively, D is TRBD1 (5 bases). The specimen was peripheral blood. The clonotype originates from an elderly man with acute or convalescent COVID-19. CDR3 sequence reads: CASSPLILSRENTEAFF. The CDR3 coding sequence is TGTGCCAGCAGTCCACTGATCCTCTCCAGGGAGAACACTGAAGCTTTCTTT.